These 25 T cell receptor beta chains were sequenced from one sample in a study of blood T cell repertoires in COVID-19. Sequencing used immunoSEQ multiplex PCR; TCRdb keeps in-frame clones, though not all of them. This sample has 98,000 or so clones, with 88% found just once. Sequences were obtained from peripheral blood. These receptors were taken from a human donor in a cohort sampled during active COVID-19.

Here the CDR3 reads CASSIDPPTGSLGYEQYF. DNA of the CDR3: TGTGCCAGTAGTATAGATCCCCCGACAGGGTCTCTCGGCTACGAGCAGTACTTC. The chain has TRBV19 and TRBJ2-7; 7 bases map to TRBD1. The ends lost 0 bases at V and 3 bases at J; junction bases unmatched: 14. The CDR3 has 18 residues. Germline loops: CDR1 LNHDA, CDR2 SQIVND (reference sequence).

The CDR3 sequence: CASSSRPDQGGNTEAFF. CDR3 in DNA: TGTGCCAGCAGCTCCCGGCCGGATCAAGGCGGAAACACTGAAGCTTTCTTT. This rearrangement joins TRBV5-5 to TRBJ1-1, with D unclear. Trimming shortened V by 3 bases and J by 2 bases, and 20 bases separated the two germline ends. This CDR3 region has 17 residues. In germline, CDR1 is SGHKS, CDR2 YYEKEE (reference sequence). The full variable domain, with the rest looked up from reference TRBV5-5 and TRBJ1-1, is DAGVTQSPTHLIKTRGQQVTLRCSPISGHKSVSWYQQVLGQGPQFIFQYYEKEERGRGNFPDRFSARQFPNYSSELNVNALLLGDSALYLCASSSRPDQGGNTEAFFGQGTRLTVV.

The chain has TRBV6-2 or TRBV6-3 and TRBJ2-2, with 8 bases that match TRBD2. The germline V gene has CDR1 MNHEY and CDR2 SVGEGT. V dropped 5 bases and J dropped 4; count of bases not matched to a gene: 9. The CDR3 totals 16 residues. CDR3: CASSPNRGGLTGELFF. The CDR3 region has the DNA TGTGCCAGCAGTCCCAATCGGGGGGGCCTCACCGGGGAGCTGTTTTTT.

V and J are TRBV27 and TRBJ2-3; 8 bases fit TRBD2. The CDR3 totals 16 residues. V lost 4 bases to trimming and J lost 2 bases; unmatched junction nucleotides: 8. Germline-derived CDR1 and CDR2 are MNHEY and SMNVEV (reference sequence). The CDR3 nucleotides are TGTGCCAGCAGTTCCCAACTAGCGGTGAACACAGATACGCAGTATTTT. Its protein is CASSSQLAVNTDTQYF.

The CDR3 DNA reads as TGTGCCAGTAGTATAGAAGCCTCGTCTGCCGTCACTGAAGCTTTCTTT. This encodes CASSIEASSAVTEAFF. The chain has TRBV19 and TRBJ1-1, with D unresolved. This CDR3 has 16 amino acids. Trimming shortened V by 0 bases and J by 4 bases, and 15 bases separated the two germline ends. Germline loops: CDR1 LNHDA, CDR2 SQIVND (reference sequence).

This chain connects TRBV9 to TRBJ2-2, with 9 bases that match TRBD1. Germline assignment: CDR1 SGDLS and CDR2 YYNGEE. The V gene end was trimmed by 4 bases and the J gene end by 0 bases; junction bases not matched to a gene: 10. This CDR3 comprises 18 residues. CDR3 sequence: CASSTRPGQGTNTGELFF. The CDR3 DNA is TGTGCCAGCAGCACCCGTCCGGGACAGGGCACGAACACCGGGGAGCTGTTTTTT.

This clone was recorded only once. V and J are TRBV11-2 and TRBJ1-4, with D perhaps TRBD1 (6 bases). V was trimmed by 5 bases and J by 8 bases, leaving 12 bases between them. This CDR3 is built from 13 residues. CDR1 is SGHAT and CDR2 is FQNNGV in the germline V gene. The CDR3, as DNA: TGTGCCAGCAGCCCCTGGACAGCGGAAAAACTGTTTTTT. It specifies CASSPWTAEKLFF.

J is TRBJ1-5 and V is TRBV5-1, with TRBD1 matching over 7 bases. Germline values: CDR1 SGHRS, CDR2 YFSETQ. Unmatched junction bases numbered 6, after V lost 0 bases and J lost 6 bases. The CDR3 spans 15 residues. The CDR3 region has the DNA TGCGCCAGCAGCTTGGACAGGGGAATAGGTCAGCCCCAGCATTTT. This encodes CASSLDRGIGQPQHF.

The chain joins TRBV11-2 to TRBJ1-1; D is undetermined. Germline CDR1 SGHAT, CDR2 FQNNGV. Between the trimmed V and J ends, which lost 5 bases and 1 base, there was a span of 11 bases. The CDR3 has 14 residues. CDR3 sequence reads: CASSRGLGNTEAFF. In DNA, the CDR3 is TGTGCCAGCAGCCGAGGGCTGGGGAACACTGAAGCTTTCTTT.

The V call is TRBV5-4, the J call TRBJ2-2; tentatively, D is TRBD2 (7 bases). The V gene's germline CDR1 is SGHNT and CDR2 YYREEE (reference sequence). V gave up 6 bases and J gave up 3 bases, with 18 bases separating them. This CDR3 region has 16 residues. CDR3 DNA: TGTGCCAGCACCTGGGGGGCGGGAGAGGACACCGGGGAGCTGTTTTTT. Its translation is CASTWGAGEDTGELFF.

The rearrangement joins TRBV19 to TRBJ2-7, with D perhaps matching TRBD2 (6 bases). The CDR3 runs to 12 residues. Germline V gene lookup returns CDR1 LNHDA and CDR2 SQIVND (reference sequence). The V and J ends lost 5 bases and 3 bases respectively, with 8 bases between them. DNA of the CDR3: TGTGCCAGTAGTGTGGGGGGCTACGAGCAGTACTTC. It yields the protein CASSVGGYEQYF.

The gene calls are TRBV18 and TRBJ1-2, with TRBD1 matching 9 bases. Germline V lookup: CDR1 KGHSH, CDR2 LQKENI. V lost 4 bases, J lost 4 bases, and 1 base stayed unmatched. This CDR3 spans 13 amino acids. CDR3 amino acids: CASSQTGGYGYTF. The CDR3 DNA reads TGTGCCAGCTCACAGACAGGGGGCTATGGCTACACCTTC.

The chain uses TRBV19 and TRBJ2-1; the D gene is possibly TRBD2 (6 bases). The CDR3 has 14 amino acids. CDR1 is LNHDA and CDR2 is SQIVND in the germline V gene (reference sequence). Trimming shortened V by 7 bases and J by 0 bases, and 10 bases separated the two germline ends. DNA of the CDR3: TGTGCCAGTAAACGGGAGAGCTCCTACAATGAGCAGTTCTTC. This gives the protein CASKRESSYNEQFF.

For the CDR3, the DNA is TGTGCCAGCAAACCCGGGACTCTCTCCTACGAGCAGTACTTC. Encoded protein: CASKPGTLSYEQYF. V is TRBV6-5 and J is TRBJ2-7; possibly TRBD2 for D (6 bases). This CDR3 has 14 amino acids. V shed 7 bases and J shed 0 bases, with 13 bases lying between them. Per the germline V gene, CDR1 is MNHEY and CDR2 is SVGAGI.

This chain connects TRBV12-5 to TRBJ2-3; possible D gene TRBD2, 6 bases. V was shortened by 6 bases and J by 0 bases, with 10 bases between the two germline ends. The CDR3 extends over 14 amino acids. Germline CDR1 LGHNT, CDR2 FRNRAP. The CDR3 DNA reads as TGTGCTAGTGGCCTTAGCGGTAGCACAGATACGCAGTATTTT. Protein product: CASGLSGSTDTQYF.

The chain combines TRBV5-1 with TRBJ2-1; TRBD1 agrees at 7 bases. The CDR3 has 12 amino acids. Per germline, CDR1 SGHRS and CDR2 YFSETQ. The V gene end was trimmed by 7 bases and the J gene end by 6 bases; junction bases not matched to a gene: 4. The CDR3 DNA is TGCGCCAGCGGGACAGAACGCAATGAGCAGTTCTTC. Residues: CASGTERNEQFF.

There are a few counts of this clone. This rearrangement joins TRBV6-5 to TRBJ1-5, with D unresolved. In germline, CDR1 is MNHEY, CDR2 SVGAGI. CDR3 size: 15 residues. V lost 5 bases and J lost 2, with 13 bases in between. CDR3 sequence: CASSNAGVGNQPQHF. CDR3 bases: TGTGCCAGCAGTAACGCCGGGGTCGGCAATCAGCCCCAGCATTTT.

The chain has TRBV7-9 and TRBJ1-2; perhaps TRBD1 as D (6 bases). V was cut by 6 bases and J by 7 bases, with 15 bases left in between. The CDR3 length is 13 residues. Looked up from germline, CDR1 is SEHNR and CDR2 is FQNEAQ (reference sequence). In nucleotides, the CDR3 is TGTGCCAGCAGATATGGGGGGGCCGGTGGCTACACCTTC. Its protein product is CASRYGGAGGYTF.

J is TRBJ2-3 and V is TRBV7-2; D is perhaps TRBD2 (5 bases). Germline V lookup: CDR1 SGHTA, CDR2 FQGNSA. The V gene lost 4 bases and the J gene lost 6 bases, with 14 bases spanning the gap. The CDR3 runs 14 residues. CDR3 nucleotides: TGTGCCAGCAGCTCTGGACTGGGCAGGGATACGCAGTATTTT. This codes for CASSSGLGRDTQYF. Looking up the rest from reference TRBV7-2 and TRBJ2-3 gives the full variable domain: GAGVSQSPSNKVTEKGKDVELRCDPISGHTALYWYRQSLGQGLEFLIYFQGNSAPDKSGLPSDRFSAERTGGSVSTLTIQRTQQEDSAVYLCASSSGLGRDTQYFGPGTRLTVL.

CDR3 amino acids: CASSVLDRSSTDTQYF. The CDR3 DNA is TGTGCCAGCAGCGTACTAGACAGGTCTAGCACAGATACGCAGTATTTT. The chain carries TRBV9 and TRBJ2-3, with D possibly being TRBD1 (6 bases). The germline V gene has CDR1 SGDLS and CDR2 YYNGEE. Trimming pared 1 base from V and 0 bases from J, leaving 12 bases between. The CDR3 covers 16 residues.

The rearrangement uses TRBV6-5 and TRBJ2-3; 10 bases align to TRBD2. V shed 4 bases and J 2 bases; nucleotides not matched to a gene: 3. Germline V CDR1 and CDR2: MNHEY, SVGAGI. CDR3 length: 15 amino acids. The CDR3 is CASSFSGRATDTQYF. CDR3 DNA: TGTGCCAGCAGTTTCAGCGGGAGGGCCACAGATACGCAGTATTTT.

This chain links TRBV6-5 with TRBJ1-2, with D possibly being TRBD1 (6 bases). The CDR3 loop spans 13 amino acids. The V end lost 11 bases, the J end lost 5 bases, and 18 bases lay between the germline ends. The germline V gene encodes CDR1 MNHEY and CDR2 SVGAGI. In DNA form, the CDR3 reads TGTGCCTCACGTGGACAGCCAGATTATGGCTACACCTTC. Protein product: CASRGQPDYGYTF.

This clone has just a few counts. This rearrangement joins TRBV25-1 to TRBJ1-6; D is perhaps TRBD1 (5 bases). The germline CDR1 and CDR2 sequences are MGHDK and SYGVNS. Trimming shortened V by 2 bases and J by 10 bases, and 12 bases separated the two germline ends. The CDR3 contains 14 residues. The DNA for the CDR3 is TGTGCCAGCAGTGAACTAGGGTCAGGGTCACCCCTCCACTTT. This encodes CASSELGSGSPLHF.

This chain uses TRBV6-1 with TRBJ2-5, with 7 positions matching TRBD2. The CDR3 sequence is 15 residues long. The germline gives CDR1 MNHNS, CDR2 SASEGT. V lost 3 bases, J lost 1 base, and 5 bases stayed unmatched. This CDR3 is CASSDLGGFQETQYF. For the CDR3, the DNA is TGTGCCAGCAGTGACCTCGGGGGGTTCCAAGAGACCCAGTACTTC.

The rearrangement uses TRBV29-1 and TRBJ2-3; 14 nucleotides agree with TRBD2. Germline V gene data show CDR1 as SQVTM and CDR2 as ANQGSEA. This CDR3 spans 15 amino acids. Trimming at V came to 7 bases and at J to 6 bases, leaving 9 bases not matched to a gene. This CDR3 is CSARLAGGPMDTQYF. Here the CDR3 DNA reads TGCAGCGCTAGACTAGCGGGAGGGCCTATGGATACGCAGTATTTT.